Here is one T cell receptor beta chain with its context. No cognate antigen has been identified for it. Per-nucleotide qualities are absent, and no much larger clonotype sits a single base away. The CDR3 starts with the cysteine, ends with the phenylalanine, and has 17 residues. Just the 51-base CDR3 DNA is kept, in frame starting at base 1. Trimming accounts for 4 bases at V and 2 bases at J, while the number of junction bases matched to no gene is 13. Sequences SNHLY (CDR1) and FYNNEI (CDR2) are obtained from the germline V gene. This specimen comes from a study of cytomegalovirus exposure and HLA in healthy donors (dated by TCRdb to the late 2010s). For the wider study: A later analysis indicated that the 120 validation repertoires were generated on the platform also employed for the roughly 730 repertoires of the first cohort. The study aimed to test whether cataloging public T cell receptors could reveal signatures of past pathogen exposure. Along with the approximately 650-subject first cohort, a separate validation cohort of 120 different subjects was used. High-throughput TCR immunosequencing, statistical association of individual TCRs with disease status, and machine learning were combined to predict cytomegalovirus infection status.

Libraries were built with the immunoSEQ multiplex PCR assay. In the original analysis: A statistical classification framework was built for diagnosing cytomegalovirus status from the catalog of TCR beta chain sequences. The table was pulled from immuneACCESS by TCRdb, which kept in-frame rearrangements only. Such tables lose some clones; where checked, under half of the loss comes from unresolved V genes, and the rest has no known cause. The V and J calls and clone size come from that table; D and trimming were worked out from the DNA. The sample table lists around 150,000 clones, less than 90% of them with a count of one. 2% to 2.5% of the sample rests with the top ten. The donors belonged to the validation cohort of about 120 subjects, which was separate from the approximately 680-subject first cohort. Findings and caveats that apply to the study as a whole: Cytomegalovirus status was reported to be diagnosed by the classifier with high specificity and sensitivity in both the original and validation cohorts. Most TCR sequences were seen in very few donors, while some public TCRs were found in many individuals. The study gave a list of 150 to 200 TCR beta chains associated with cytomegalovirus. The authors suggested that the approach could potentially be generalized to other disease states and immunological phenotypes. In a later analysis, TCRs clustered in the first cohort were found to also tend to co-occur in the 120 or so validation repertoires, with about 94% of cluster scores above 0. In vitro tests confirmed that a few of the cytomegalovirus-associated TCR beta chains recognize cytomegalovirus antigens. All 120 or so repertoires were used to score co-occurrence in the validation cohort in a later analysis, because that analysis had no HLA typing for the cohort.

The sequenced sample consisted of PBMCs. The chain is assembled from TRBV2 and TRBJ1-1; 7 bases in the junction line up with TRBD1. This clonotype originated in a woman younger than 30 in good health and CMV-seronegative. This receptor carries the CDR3 CASSVFRGGEGNTEAFF. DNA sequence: TGTGCCAGCAGTGTCTTTCGAGGGGGCGAAGGAAACACTGAAGCTTTCTTT. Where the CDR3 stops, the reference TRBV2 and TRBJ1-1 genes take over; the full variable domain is EPEVTQTPSHQVTQMGQEVILRCVPISNHLYFYWYRQILGQKVEFLVSFYNNEISEKSEIFDDQFSVERPDGSNFTLKIRSTKLEDSAMYFCASSVFRGGEGNTEAFFGQGTRLTVV.